This entry lists 23 T cell receptor beta chains sequenced from one sample in a study of blood T cell repertoires in COVID-19. Assay used: immunoSEQ multiplex PCR; TCRdb lists only in-frame clones, some missing. The sample contains some 380,000 clones, roughly 86% of which appear only once. The sample consisted of PBMCs or T cells enriched from blood (not recorded which). Receptors originate from a man aged 30 to 39 who had recovered from COVID-19.

This chain uses TRBV7-2 with TRBJ2-5; D gene uncertain. Germline V CDR1 and CDR2: SGHTA, FQGNSA. This CDR3 spans 13 amino acids. The germline V and J ends were trimmed by 2 bases and 5 bases, with 9 bases remaining between them. The chain's CDR3 is CASSLSTRETQYF. Here the CDR3 DNA reads TGTGCCAGCAGCTTATCAACCCGGGAGACCCAGTACTTC.

This chain uses TRBV12-5 with TRBJ2-5, with D perhaps TRBD1 (7 bases). Germline V gene lookup returns CDR1 LGHNT and CDR2 FRNRAP. The CDR3 is 14 amino acids. V was cut by 3 bases and J by 5 bases, with 13 bases left in between. The CDR3 DNA sequence: TGTGCTAGTGGTTTCCAGGGGGGCCCGGAGACCCAGTACTTC. This translates into CASGFQGGPETQYF.

This clone was observed a handful of times. This chain joins TRBV2 and TRBJ1-3; no clear D gene. This CDR3 region has 18 residues. V lost 6 bases to trimming and J lost 0 bases, with 21 bases between them. Looked up from germline, CDR1 is SNHLY and CDR2 is FYNNEI. CDR3 in DNA: TGTGCCAGCAGGGGGATGCCGTTCGGGGATAACTCTGGAAACACCATATATTTT. It translates to CASRGMPFGDNSGNTIYF.

This rearrangement joins TRBV5-4 to TRBJ2-3, with D perhaps TRBD2 (6 bases). CDR3 length: 17 residues. The V end lost 0 bases, the J end lost 5 bases, and 19 bases lay between the germline ends. The germline CDR1 and CDR2 sequences are SGHNT and YYREEE (reference sequence). CDR3 protein: CASSLGLGVLWGDTQYF. CDR3 DNA: TGTGCCAGCAGCTTGGGACTAGGGGTCCTCTGGGGAGATACGCAGTATTTT. Full variable domain (remainder filled in from reference TRBV5-4 and TRBJ2-3): ETGVTQSPTHLIKTRGQQVTLRCSSQSGHNTVSWYQQALGQGPQFIFQYYREEENGRGNFPPRFSGLQFPNYSSELNVNALELDDSALYLCASSLGLGVLWGDTQYFGPGTRLTVL.

V and J are TRBV3-1 (or the pseudogene TRBV3-2) and TRBJ1-1; the D gene is possibly TRBD1 (6 bases). The V gene lost 1 base and the J gene lost 7 bases, with 10 bases spanning the gap. The CDR3 extends over 13 amino acids. The germline V gene encodes CDR1 LGHDT and CDR2 YNNKEL (reference sequence). Here the CDR3 reads CASSQGTRGEAFF. The CDR3 region has the DNA TGTGCCAGCAGCCAAGGCACCAGGGGTGAAGCTTTCTTT.

The rearrangement joins TRBV6-5 to TRBJ1-1, with D hard to call. Germline lookup yields CDR1 MNHEY and CDR2 SVGAGI. V lost 6 bases and J lost 0, with 8 bases in between. CDR3 length: 13 amino acids. This CDR3 reads CASRINMNTEAFF. Here the CDR3 DNA reads TGTGCCAGCAGGATCAACATGAACACTGAAGCTTTCTTT.

The CDR3 DNA reads TGCGCCAGCAGCTTGGACAGTAGTACCAATCAGCCCCAGCATTTT. Its translation: CASSLDSSTNQPQHF. J is TRBJ1-5 and V is TRBV5-1; D uncertain. CDR1 is SGHRS, CDR2 YFSETQ, per germline. CDR3 length: 15 residues. The V end was cut by 0 bases, the J end by 3 bases, with 10 bases between.

This chain uses TRBV24-1 with TRBJ2-1; 7 nucleotides agree with TRBD2. This CDR3 has 13 residues. J was trimmed by 8 bases and V by 5 bases; bases with no gene match: 5. CDR1 is KGHDR and CDR2 is SFDVKD in the germline V gene. CDR3 sequence: CATSGAGEDEQFF. CDR3 bases: TGTGCCACCAGTGGTGCGGGGGAGGATGAGCAGTTCTTC.

This clone has ten or more counts. This chain's CDR3 is CASSQDHGGLYEQYF. The CDR3 DNA reads TGTGCCAGCAGCCAAGATCACGGGGGGCTCTACGAGCAGTACTTC. The chain has TRBV14 and TRBJ2-7; D might be TRBD2 (7 bases). Trimming removed 0 bases at V and 3 bases at J, with 12 bases between. The CDR3 has 15 amino acids. Germline V CDR1 and CDR2: SGHDN, FVKESK.

The chain carries TRBV19 and TRBJ2-3; 10 bases align to TRBD1. Germline values: CDR1 LNHDA, CDR2 SQIVND (reference sequence). V lost 3 bases, J lost 5 bases, and 5 bases stayed unmatched. The CDR3 runs 15 residues. The CDR3 sequence: CASSIRQGARDTQYF. CDR3 nucleotides: TGTGCCAGTAGTATTAGACAGGGGGCGAGAGATACGCAGTATTTT.

This chain joins TRBV2 and TRBJ2-3, with a possible D match to TRBD1 (6 bases). This CDR3 has 12 amino acids. V was pared by 6 bases and J by 5 bases, with 9 bases between. The germline CDR1 and CDR2 sequences are SNHLY and FYNNEI. This CDR3 is CASREDRDTQYF. CDR3 bases: TGTGCCAGCAGGGAGGACAGAGATACGCAGTATTTT.

This clone was picked up one time. The V call is TRBV19, the J call TRBJ1-3, with D possibly TRBD1 on 5 matching bases. The CDR3 is 17 residues long. CDR1 LNHDA and CDR2 SQIVND come from the germline V gene (reference sequence). The germline V and J ends were trimmed by 4 bases and 1 base, with 17 bases remaining between them. CDR3 DNA: TGTGCCAGTAGTAATCGGCAGGGCTCCTCTTCTGGAAACACCATATATTTT. Its protein is CASSNRQGSSSGNTIYF. Drawing the rest from reference TRBV19 and TRBJ1-3, the complete variable domain is DGGITQSPKYLFRKEGQNVTLSCEQNLNHDAMYWYRQDPGQGLRLIYYSQIVNDFQKGDIAEGYSVSREKKESFPLTVTSAQKNPTAFYLCASSNRQGSSSGNTIYFGEGSWLTVV.

V usage is TRBV4-3 and J usage is TRBJ1-1, with D uncertain. CDR1 and CDR2 (germline): LGHNA, YSLEER. This CDR3 has 16 residues. Trimming stripped 1 base from V and 5 bases from J, with 17 bases between. The CDR3 reads CASSQGSPGRRTEAFF. The CDR3 bases are TGCGCCAGCAGCCAAGGATCCCCAGGCAGGAGGACTGAAGCTTTCTTT.

This clone appeared a single time. The chain has TRBV9 and TRBJ1-1; D perhaps matches TRBD1 (6 bases). In germline, CDR1 is SGDLS, CDR2 YYNGEE. This CDR3 is 15 amino acids long. V lost 3 bases and J lost 4, with 16 bases in between. Here the CDR3 reads CASSGNLKGGTEAFF. Written as DNA, the CDR3 is TGTGCCAGCAGCGGAAATCTGAAAGGGGGCACTGAAGCTTTCTTT.

The rearrangement uses TRBV30 and TRBJ1-5; D possibly corresponds to TRBD1 (6 bases). This CDR3 region has 12 residues. Per the germline V gene, CDR1 is GTSNPN and CDR2 is SVGIG (reference sequence). V shed 5 bases and J shed 4 bases, with 9 bases lying between them. CDR3 loop: CAWGQINQPQHF. As DNA, the CDR3 is TGTGCCTGGGGACAGATTAATCAGCCCCAGCATTTT.

The rearrangement uses TRBV14 and TRBJ2-2; possibly TRBD2 for D (6 bases). Trimming pared 4 bases from V and 6 bases from J, leaving 15 bases between. CDR1 and CDR2 (germline): SGHDN, FVKESK. This CDR3 comprises 15 residues. Here the CDR3 reads CASSPSRSGSGELFF. CDR3 sequence (DNA): TGTGCCAGCAGCCCTTCCCGTAGCGGCTCCGGGGAGCTGTTTTTT.

This sequence joins TRBV10-1 and TRBJ1-2; 7 nucleotides match TRBD1. This CDR3 has 14 amino acids. Unmatched junction bases numbered 9, after V lost 7 bases and J lost 4 bases. Germline V CDR1 and CDR2: WNHNN, SYGVQD (reference sequence). The CDR3 DNA reads as TGCGCCAGCACTGGACAGGTTTGGACCTATGGCTACACCTTC. Residues: CASTGQVWTYGYTF.

There are a few counts of this clone. The chain joins TRBV6-5 to TRBJ1-1, with no clear D. CDR1 is MNHEY and CDR2 is SVGAGI in the germline V gene. V was pared by 7 bases and J by 4 bases, with 10 bases between. The CDR3 has 12 amino acids. The CDR3 DNA is TGTGCCAGCACGGGAGGTGGCACTGAAGCTTTCTTT. This translates into CASTGGGTEAFF.

The chain has TRBV3-1 (or the pseudogene TRBV3-2) and TRBJ2-1, with D unresolved. Looked up from germline, CDR1 is LGHDT and CDR2 is YNNKEL (reference sequence). V lost 2 bases and J lost 5, with 7 bases in between. This CDR3 is built from 13 residues. CDR3 in amino acids: CASSQTSNNEQFF. CDR3 bases: TGTGCCAGCAGCCAAACCAGTAACAATGAGCAGTTCTTC.

This chain uses TRBV7-9 with TRBJ2-5, with TRBD2 matching over 9 bases. Per germline, CDR1 SEHNR and CDR2 FQNEAQ (reference sequence). V was pared by 5 bases and J by 1 base, with 5 bases of the junction left unmatched. CDR3 length: 15 amino acids. The CDR3 spells CASSRGGGSQETQYF. The CDR3 DNA is TGTGCCAGCAGCCGCGGGGGGGGATCCCAAGAGACCCAGTACTTC.

The chain joins TRBV12-3 or TRBV12-4 to TRBJ1-2, with TRBD1 matching 9 bases. J was trimmed by 7 bases and V by 4 bases; bases with no gene match: 1. The length of the CDR3 is 12 residues. As DNA, the CDR3 is TGTGCCAGCAGTTCGACAGGGGGTGGCTACACCTTC. Translating gives CASSSTGGGYTF.

The chain has TRBV7-2 and TRBJ1-4; TRBD1 matches at 7 bases. Per the germline V gene, CDR1 is SGHTA and CDR2 is FQGNSA. CDR3 length: 16 amino acids. V lost 3 bases and J lost 2; bases outside the gene matches: 6. The chain's CDR3 is CASSFDRATTNEKLFF. The CDR3 DNA reads TGTGCCAGCAGCTTCGACAGGGCCACTACTAATGAAAAACTGTTTTTT.

Comment on this clone: Other DNA sequences of this sample code for an identical CDR3. V usage is TRBV6-5 and J usage is TRBJ1-6; D is unresolved. Deletions cut 0 bases from V and 4 bases from J, with 10 bases between. Germline-derived CDR1 and CDR2 are MNHEY and SVGAGI. CDR3 length: 16 amino acids. Here the CDR3 DNA reads TGTGCCAGCAGTTACTCCCGGGGTAGTTATAATTCACCCCTCCACTTT. Protein sequence: CASSYSRGSYNSPLHF.